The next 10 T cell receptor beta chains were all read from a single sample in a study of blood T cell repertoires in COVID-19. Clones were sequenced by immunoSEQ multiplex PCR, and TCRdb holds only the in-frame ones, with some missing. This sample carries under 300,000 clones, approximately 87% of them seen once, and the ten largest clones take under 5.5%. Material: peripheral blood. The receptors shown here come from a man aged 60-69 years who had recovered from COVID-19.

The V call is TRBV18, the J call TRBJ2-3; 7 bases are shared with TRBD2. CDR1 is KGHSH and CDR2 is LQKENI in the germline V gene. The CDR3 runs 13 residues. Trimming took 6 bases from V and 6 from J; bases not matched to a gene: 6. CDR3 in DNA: TGTGCCAGCTCCCCTACTAGCGTTGATACGCAGTATTTT. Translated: CASSPTSVDTQYF.

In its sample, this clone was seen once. The DNA of the CDR3 is TGTGCCAGCAGCCCCAGGGTTGTCCGCACAGATACGCAGTATTTT. Translating it yields CASSPRVVRTDTQYF. The genes are TRBV3-1 (or the pseudogene TRBV3-2) and TRBJ2-3; D is perhaps TRBD1 (5 bases). The CDR3 consists of 15 residues. V gave up 4 bases and J gave up 1 base, with 12 bases separating them. The germline V gene has CDR1 LGHDT and CDR2 YNNKEL (reference sequence).

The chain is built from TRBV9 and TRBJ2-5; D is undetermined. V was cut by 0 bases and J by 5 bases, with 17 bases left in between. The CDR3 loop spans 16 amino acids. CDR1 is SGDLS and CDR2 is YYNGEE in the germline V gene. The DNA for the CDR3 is TGTGCCAGCAGCGTAGTAGCCGGCGCGGCGCAGGAGACCCAGTACTTC. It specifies CASSVVAGAAQETQYF.

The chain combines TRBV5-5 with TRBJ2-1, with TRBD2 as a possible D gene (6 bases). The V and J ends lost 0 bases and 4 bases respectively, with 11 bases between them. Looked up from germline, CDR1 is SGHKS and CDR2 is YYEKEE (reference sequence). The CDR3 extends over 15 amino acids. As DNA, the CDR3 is TGTGCCAGCAGCTTGGATGTCGGGACTTACAATGAGCAGTTCTTC. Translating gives CASSLDVGTYNEQFF.

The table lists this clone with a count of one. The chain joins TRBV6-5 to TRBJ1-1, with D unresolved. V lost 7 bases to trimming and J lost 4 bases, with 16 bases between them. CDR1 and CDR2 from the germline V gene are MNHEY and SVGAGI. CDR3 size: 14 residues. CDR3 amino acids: CASIPGSALTEAFF. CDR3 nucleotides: TGTGCCAGCATACCAGGTTCGGCCCTCACTGAAGCTTTCTTT.

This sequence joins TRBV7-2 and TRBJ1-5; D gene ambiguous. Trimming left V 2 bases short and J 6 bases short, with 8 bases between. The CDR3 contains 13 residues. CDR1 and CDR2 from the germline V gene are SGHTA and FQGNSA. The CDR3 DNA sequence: TGTGCCAGCAGCTTACGGGGAAGTCAGCCCCAGCATTTT. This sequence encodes CASSLRGSQPQHF.

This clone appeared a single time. DNA of the CDR3: TGTGCCAGCAGCTTAGGGGTAGCGGGAGGGTATGAGCAGTACTTC. This encodes CASSLGVAGGYEQYF. V is TRBV7-8 and J is TRBJ2-7; 11 nucleotides line up with TRBD2. V was clipped by 1 base and J by 7 bases; unmatched bases: 6. This CDR3 spans 15 amino acids. Germline assignment: CDR1 SGHVS and CDR2 FQNEAQ.

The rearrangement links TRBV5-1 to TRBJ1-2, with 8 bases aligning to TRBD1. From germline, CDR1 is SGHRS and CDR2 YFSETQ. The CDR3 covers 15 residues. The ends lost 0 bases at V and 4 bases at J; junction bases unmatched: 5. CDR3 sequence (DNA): TGCGCCAGCAGCTTGGCCGGGACAGGCGTCTATGGCTACACCTTC. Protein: CASSLAGTGVYGYTF.

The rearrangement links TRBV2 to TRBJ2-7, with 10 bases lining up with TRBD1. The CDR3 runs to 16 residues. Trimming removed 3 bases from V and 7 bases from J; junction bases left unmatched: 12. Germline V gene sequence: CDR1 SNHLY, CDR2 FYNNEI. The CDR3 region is CASSDLETGGVGEQYF. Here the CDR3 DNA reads TGTGCCAGCAGTGACTTAGAGACAGGGGGCGTTGGGGAGCAGTACTTC.

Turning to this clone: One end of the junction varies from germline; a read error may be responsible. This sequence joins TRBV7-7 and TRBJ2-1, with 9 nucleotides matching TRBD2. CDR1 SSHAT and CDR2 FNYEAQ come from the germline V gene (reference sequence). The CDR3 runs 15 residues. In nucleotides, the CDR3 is TGTGCTAGCAGCGACAGCCTAGCGGGGATCAATGAGCAGTTCTTC. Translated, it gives CASSDSLAGINEQFF.